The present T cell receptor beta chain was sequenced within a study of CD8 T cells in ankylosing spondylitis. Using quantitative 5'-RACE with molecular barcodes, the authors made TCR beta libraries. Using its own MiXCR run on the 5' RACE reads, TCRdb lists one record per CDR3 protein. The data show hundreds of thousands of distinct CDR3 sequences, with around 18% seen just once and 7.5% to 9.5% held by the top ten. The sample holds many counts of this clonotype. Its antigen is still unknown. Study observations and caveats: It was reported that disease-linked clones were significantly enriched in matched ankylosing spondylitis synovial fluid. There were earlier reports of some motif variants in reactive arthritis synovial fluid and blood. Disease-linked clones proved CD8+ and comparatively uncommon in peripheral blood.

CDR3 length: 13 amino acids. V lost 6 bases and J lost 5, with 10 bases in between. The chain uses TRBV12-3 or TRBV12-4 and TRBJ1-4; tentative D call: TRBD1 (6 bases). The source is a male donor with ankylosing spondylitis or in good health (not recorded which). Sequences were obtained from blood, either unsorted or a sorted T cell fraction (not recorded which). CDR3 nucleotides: TGTGCCAGCAGAGGACAGCAAAATGAAAAACTGTTTTTT. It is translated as CASRGQQNEKLFF.